The 30 T cell receptor beta chains below all came from one sample that was sequenced in a study of T cell responses to AZD1222 COVID-19 vaccine. TCRdb's copy holds only in-frame clones and misses some; the assay was immunoSEQ multiplex PCR. This table holds 100,000 to 150,000 clones, approximately 90% found once. The starting material was peripheral blood, obtained on day 0 of AZD1222 vaccination. These receptors all stem from an adult in good health.

Only a few counts were recorded for this clone. The V and J genes are TRBV11-3 and TRBJ2-3, with D perhaps matching TRBD1 or TRBD2 (6 bases each). This CDR3 has 14 residues. Germline assignment: CDR1 SGHNT and CDR2 YENEEA. Trimming removed 5 bases from V and 6 bases from J, with 15 bases in between. DNA of the CDR3: TGTGCCAGCAGCCCAGAGGGGGGCTGGGATACGCAGTATTTT. Translated, it gives CASSPEGGWDTQYF.

This rearrangement joins TRBV11-2 to TRBJ1-2; 7 bases align to TRBD1. This CDR3 comprises 14 residues. Germline-derived CDR1 and CDR2 are SGHAT and FQNNGV. V gave up 5 bases and J gave up 8 bases; unmatched junction bases: 11. The CDR3 protein is CASSTRQGALGYTF. The CDR3 nucleotides read TGTGCCAGCAGCACTAGACAGGGCGCCCTAGGCTACACCTTC.

This clone has just one count. The chain links TRBV5-6 to TRBJ1-1; the match to TRBD1 covers 9 bases. Germline lookup yields CDR1 SGHDT and CDR2 YYEEEE. Trimming at V came to 4 bases and at J to 0 bases, leaving 13 bases not matched to a gene. The CDR3 runs to 18 residues. CDR3 bases: TGTGCCAGCAGCCAAGGGACAGGGAGAGTTCGGGTGAACACTGAAGCTTTCTTT. Protein: CASSQGTGRVRVNTEAFF.

This clone was picked up one time. The chain has TRBV7-2 and TRBJ1-6, with D unresolved. CDR1 and CDR2 (germline): SGHTA, FQGNSA. The CDR3 is made up of 15 amino acids. Trimming stripped 1 base from V and 0 bases from J, with 4 bases between. CDR3 loop: CASSLVRSYNSPLHF. As DNA, the CDR3 is TGTGCCAGCAGCTTAGTGCGCTCCTATAATTCACCCCTCCACTTT. The complete variable domain, with remaining parts taken from reference TRBV7-2 and TRBJ1-6, reads GAGVSQSPSNKVTEKGKDVELRCDPISGHTALYWYRQSLGQGLEFLIYFQGNSAPDKSGLPSDRFSAERTGGSVSTLTIQRTQQEDSAVYLCASSLVRSYNSPLHFGNGTRLTVT.

V usage is TRBV7-6 and J usage is TRBJ1-5; D is uncertain. CDR3 length: 15 amino acids. The V and J ends lost 5 bases and 4 bases respectively, with 15 bases between them. The V gene's germline CDR1 is SGHVS and CDR2 FNYEAQ. CDR3 residues: CASSPYSGLNQPQHF. As DNA, the CDR3 is TGTGCCAGCAGCCCATACTCGGGGTTGAATCAGCCCCAGCATTTT.

This chain connects TRBV15 to TRBJ1-3, with D uncertain. CDR3 length: 16 residues. Germline V gene sequence: CDR1 LNHNV, CDR2 YYDKDF (reference sequence). V lost 3 bases to trimming and J lost 0 bases, with 12 bases between them. The DNA for the CDR3 is TGTGCCACCAGCAGGGTTTTGTTGAGCTCTGGAAACACCATATATTTT. Its protein is CATSRVLLSSGNTIYF.

This clone was recorded once. J is TRBJ2-2 and V is TRBV5-1, with 8 bases that match TRBD1. This CDR3 has 15 amino acids. Germline CDR1 and CDR2: SGHRS and YFSETQ. The J segment lost 7 bases and the V segment lost 2 bases, leaving 7 bases of the junction unmatched. The CDR3 coding sequence is TGCGCCAGCAGCTTCCAGGGGGCTATTGTCGGGGAGCTGTTTTTT. This sequence encodes CASSFQGAIVGELFF.

The genes are TRBV5-1 and TRBJ2-7; no clear D gene. This CDR3 is 12 amino acids long. Trimming stripped 0 bases from V and 4 bases from J, with 5 bases between. From germline, CDR1 is SGHRS and CDR2 YFSETQ. Written as DNA, the CDR3 is TGCGCCAGCAGCTTGGCCCGTTACGAGCAGTACTTC. As protein: CASSLARYEQYF.

A word on this clone: Other DNA sequences within the sample encode an identical CDR3. The chain employs TRBV11-2 and TRBJ1-1; D is uncertain. CDR1 is SGHAT and CDR2 is FQNNGV in the germline V gene. V lost 1 base and J lost 4, with 4 bases in between. The CDR3 is 12 amino acids. The CDR3 DNA reads as TGTGCCAGCAGCTTAGTGGGCACTGAAGCTTTCTTT. As protein: CASSLVGTEAFF.

The chain combines TRBV11-2 with TRBJ2-3, with TRBD2 matching 9 bases. J gave up 2 bases and V 6 bases, and 6 bases lay outside the gene matches. This CDR3 comprises 15 residues. CDR1 and CDR2 from the germline V gene are SGHAT and FQNNGV. This CDR3 is CASSGRGGYTDTQYF. CDR3 nucleotide sequence: TGTGCCAGCAGTGGGCGGGGGGGGTACACAGATACGCAGTATTTT. The complete variable domain, with remaining parts taken from reference TRBV11-2 and TRBJ2-3, reads EAGVAQSPRYKIIEKRQSVAFWCNPISGHATLYWYQQILGQGPKLLIQFQNNGVVDDSQLPKDRFSAERLKGVDSTLKIQPAKLEDSAVYLCASSGRGGYTDTQYFGPGTRLTVL.

The V and J genes are TRBV7-9 and TRBJ1-4; D not certain. The germline CDR1 and CDR2 sequences are SEHNR and FQNEAQ (reference sequence). V lost 6 bases and J lost 4, with 12 bases in between. CDR3 length equals 14 residues. The CDR3 loop is CASSTVGLNEKLFF. The CDR3 bases are TGTGCCAGCAGTACTGTTGGGCTTAATGAAAAACTGTTTTTT.

As to this clone: Germline is not matched at one junction end, which may reflect a read error. The rearrangement links TRBV10-1 to TRBJ2-1; possible D gene TRBD1, 6 bases. Germline V gene data show CDR1 as WNHNN and CDR2 as SYGVQD (reference sequence). The CDR3 spans 13 residues. CDR3: CASSTDSSNKQFF. As DNA, the CDR3 is TGCGCCAGCAGTACGGACAGCTCCAATAAGCAGTTCTTC.

The chain is built from TRBV21-1 and TRBJ1-5. TRBV21-1 is designated a pseudogene. The CDR3 has 10 amino acids. The CDR3 spells CATKLKPQHF. CDR3 in DNA: TGTGCCACCAAGCTTAAGCCCCAGCATTTT.

This clone was recorded once. This chain connects TRBV6-5 to TRBJ1-2; D is perhaps TRBD1 (5 bases). The CDR3 totals 14 residues. The V end lost 5 bases, the J end lost 6 bases, and 16 bases lay between the germline ends. Germline loops: CDR1 MNHEY, CDR2 SVGAGI. The DNA of the CDR3 is TGTGCCAGCAGTACCCTAGGGGTGGCAGATGGCTACACCTTC. Translation gives CASSTLGVADGYTF.

The chain has TRBV28 and TRBJ2-2; no reliable D call. V dropped 10 bases and J dropped 4 bases, with 16 bases sitting between them. Germline loops: CDR1 MDHEN, CDR2 SYDVKM. This CDR3 has 14 amino acids. CDR3 bases: TGTGCCACCATGAATTGGGCCTCCACCGGGGAGCTGTTTTTT. Residues: CATMNWASTGELFF.

The gene calls are TRBV24-1 and TRBJ1-1, with 7 bases fitting TRBD1. The CDR3 covers 14 residues. Germline V gives CDR1 KGHDR, CDR2 SFDVKD. V lost 5 bases and J lost 3; bases outside the gene matches: 5. The CDR3 DNA is TGTGCCACCAGTGGGTCAGGGGGGTACACTGAAGCTTTCTTT. It is translated as CATSGSGGYTEAFF.

The chain recombines TRBV3-1 (or the pseudogene TRBV3-2) with TRBJ1-2, with a possible D match to TRBD1 (6 bases). Per germline, CDR1 LGHDT and CDR2 YNNKEL (reference sequence). Trimming took off 3 bases at V and 2 bases at J, with 13 bases between the two ends. There are 15 residues in the CDR3. Written as DNA, the CDR3 is TGTGCCAGCAGCCACGGCGACAGGAAGAACTATGGCTACACCTTC. Translation: CASSHGDRKNYGYTF.

This chain uses TRBV28 with TRBJ1-1; no firm D call. The CDR3 is 16 residues long. V shed 6 bases and J shed 2 bases, with 19 bases lying between them. The V gene's germline CDR1 is MDHEN and CDR2 SYDVKM. CDR3 nucleotide sequence: TGTGCCAGCAGGGCCCTTGAAAATCAGGCTAACACTGAAGCTTTCTTT. It codes for CASRALENQANTEAFF.

The rearrangement links TRBV6-5 to TRBJ1-1, with unresolved D. V was cut by 6 bases and J by 1 base, with 9 bases left in between. The V gene's germline CDR1 is MNHEY and CDR2 SVGAGI. CDR3 length: 13 amino acids. The chain's CDR3 is CASSFGPNTEAFF. CDR3 nucleotide sequence: TGTGCCAGCAGCTTCGGACCGAACACTGAAGCTTTCTTT.

The chain links TRBV7-6 to TRBJ2-2, with TRBD1 matching 7 bases. There are 14 residues in the CDR3. V lost 2 bases and J lost 4; bases outside the gene matches: 1. Germline lookup yields CDR1 SGHVS and CDR2 FNYEAQ. The CDR3 nucleotides read TGTGCCAGCAGCTTAAGGGGGCCCACCGGGGAGCTGTTTTTT. Its protein product is CASSLRGPTGELFF.

The gene calls are TRBV28 and TRBJ2-7; 8 bases fit TRBD2. V trimming: 5 bases; J trimming: 2 bases; junction bases outside the gene matches: 8. Per germline, CDR1 MDHEN and CDR2 SYDVKM. This CDR3 is built from 15 residues. The CDR3 here is CASSTQRGRTYEQYF. The CDR3 bases are TGTGCCAGCAGTACTCAGCGGGGGCGTACCTACGAGCAGTACTTC.

The genes are TRBV3-1 (or the pseudogene TRBV3-2) and TRBJ2-5, with D unclear. There are 16 residues in the CDR3. Trimming took 1 base from V and 1 from J, leaving 13 bases between them. Germline assignment: CDR1 LGHDT and CDR2 YNNKEL (reference sequence). CDR3 region: CASSQGRSSAQETQYF. The CDR3 nucleotides are TGTGCCAGCAGCCAAGGTCGGTCGAGCGCCCAAGAGACCCAGTACTTC.

This chain joins TRBV15 and TRBJ1-5; 8 nucleotides match TRBD1. This CDR3 spans 13 amino acids. V trimming: 0 bases; J trimming: 15 bases; junction bases outside the gene matches: 7. CDR1 is LNHNV and CDR2 is YYDKDF in the germline V gene (reference sequence). The CDR3 reads CATSRDFDRGLHF. The CDR3 nucleotides read TGTGCCACCAGCAGAGACTTCGACAGGGGCCTGCATTTT.

This clone showed up just a few times. The chain couples TRBV7-6 to TRBJ2-7, with D maybe TRBD2 (6 bases). Germline CDR1 and CDR2: SGHVS and FNYEAQ. This CDR3 contains 14 residues. The V end lost 4 bases, the J end lost 3 bases, and 13 bases lay between the germline ends. The CDR3 spells CASSSGGLRYEQYF. The CDR3 DNA reads TGTGCCAGCAGCTCCGGAGGGCTTCGCTACGAGCAGTACTTC.

This chain connects TRBV11-2 to TRBJ1-6; D is possibly TRBD1 (5 bases). The CDR3 sequence is 13 residues long. Germline values: CDR1 SGHAT, CDR2 FQNNGV. Trimming stripped 3 bases from V and 10 bases from J, with 10 bases between. CDR3 bases: TGTGCCAGCAGCTTGGGGGAAGGGTCACCCCTCCACTTT. It yields the protein CASSLGEGSPLHF.

This chain connects TRBV7-2 to TRBJ1-6; D gene ambiguous. Germline CDR1 SGHTA, CDR2 FQGNSA. The CDR3 covers 14 residues. V was pared by 1 base and J by 9 bases, with 10 bases between. CDR3 nucleotide sequence: TGTGCCAGCAGCTTAGATAGGTTGAGTTCACCCCTCCACTTT. The encoded protein is CASSLDRLSSPLHF. Based on the CDR3 plus reference TRBV7-2 and TRBJ1-6, the full variable domain is GAGVSQSPSNKVTEKGKDVELRCDPISGHTALYWYRQSLGQGLEFLIYFQGNSAPDKSGLPSDRFSAERTGGSVSTLTIQRTQQEDSAVYLCASSLDRLSSPLHFGNGTRLTVT.

This rearrangement joins TRBV19 to TRBJ1-1; unclear D gene. The CDR3 has 13 amino acids. V lost 5 bases to trimming and J lost 4 bases, with 11 bases between them. CDR1 and CDR2 from the germline V gene are LNHDA and SQIVND (reference sequence). The CDR3 nucleotides are TGTGCCAGTAGTCCTAATTCGGGCACTGAAGCTTTCTTT. As protein: CASSPNSGTEAFF.

The chain carries TRBV5-4 and TRBJ1-2; possibly TRBD1 for D (5 bases). Per the germline V gene, CDR1 is SGHNT and CDR2 is YYREEE (reference sequence). Trimming took off 0 bases at V and 8 bases at J, with 17 bases between the two ends. This CDR3 has 15 amino acids. The CDR3 loop is CASSLEPAGRYGYTF. CDR3 DNA sequence: TGTGCCAGCAGCTTGGAACCCGCAGGGCGTTACGGCTACACCTTC.

The chain employs TRBV6-2 or TRBV6-3 and TRBJ2-2; D assignment may be TRBD1 or TRBD2 (5 bases each). V lost 0 bases, J lost 1 base, and 12 bases lay in between. The CDR3 length is 17 residues. From germline, CDR1 is MNHEY and CDR2 SVGEGT. DNA for the CDR3: TGTGCCAGCAGTTACTCTCTTGGGACGGGGAACACCGGGGAGCTGTTTTTT. This codes for CASSYSLGTGNTGELFF.

The chain uses TRBV4-2 and TRBJ2-1, with D unclear. The germline CDR1 and CDR2 sequences are LGHNA and YNFKEQ. This CDR3 has 13 amino acids. The V end was cut by 0 bases, the J end by 9 bases, with 9 bases between. The CDR3: CASSQDLRGEQFF. The CDR3 bases are TGTGCCAGCAGCCAAGATTTGCGCGGTGAGCAGTTCTTC.